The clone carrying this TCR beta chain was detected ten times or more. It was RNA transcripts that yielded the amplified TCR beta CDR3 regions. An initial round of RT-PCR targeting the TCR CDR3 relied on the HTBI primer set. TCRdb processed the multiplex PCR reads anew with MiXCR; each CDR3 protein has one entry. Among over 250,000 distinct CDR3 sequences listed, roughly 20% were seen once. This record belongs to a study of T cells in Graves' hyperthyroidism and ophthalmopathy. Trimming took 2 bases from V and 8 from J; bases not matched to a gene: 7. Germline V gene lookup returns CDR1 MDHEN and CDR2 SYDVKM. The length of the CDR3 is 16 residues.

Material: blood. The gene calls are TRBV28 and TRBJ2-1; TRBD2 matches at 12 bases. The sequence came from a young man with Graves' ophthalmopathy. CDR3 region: CASSLGGLAGGYEQFF. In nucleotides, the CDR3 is TGTGCCAGCAGTTTAGGCGGGCTAGCGGGAGGGTATGAGCAGTTCTTC.